This T cell receptor beta chain was recorded in a study of cytomegalovirus exposure and HLA in healthy donors. The overall study: Genotyping of 300 to 450 donors showed that around 85% belonged to the Caucasian-associated ancestry cluster.

PCR employed 60 Vbeta and 13 Jbeta primers. Clones were read by immunoSEQ multiplex PCR, and TCRdb kept only the in-frame ones, dropping some. The repertoire table contains 30,000 to 35,000 clones. CDR1 is WSHSY and CDR2 is SAAADI in the germline V gene. V gave up 7 bases and J gave up 7 bases, with 13 bases separating them. This CDR3 has 12 residues. Sequenced input: PBMCs. The chain joins TRBV10-2 to TRBJ1-2; D gene uncertain. The clonotype was recovered from a woman between 40 and 55 years old in good health and CMV-seropositive. This chain's CDR3 is CASNREGVGYTF. The CDR3 nucleotides are TGCGCCAGCAACCGGGAGGGCGTTGGCTACACCTTC.